The entry below describes one TCR beta chain. Its target is not known. V shed 5 bases and J 5 bases; nucleotides not matched to a gene: 8. Germline V gives CDR1 SGHTA, CDR2 FQGTGA. The length of the CDR3 is 15 residues. Clones were read by immunoSEQ multiplex PCR, and TCRdb kept only the in-frame ones, dropping some. The repertoire has about 46,000 clones, 65% to 80% of them found once; the top ten carry 2% to 3%. The study gave focal radiation plus ipilimumab CTLA-4 blockade to patients with chemo-refractory metastatic non-small-cell lung cancer. This entry is derived from a study of radiotherapy plus CTLA-4 blockade in lung cancer. For the study at large: Objective response was observed in about 19% of patients, and disease control in approximately 30%.

Findings and caveats of the study: Early blood T cell clone dynamics reportedly forecast response best, with interferon-beta. Once radiotherapy plus ipilimumab had been given, TCR clones derived from tumor expanded in blood.

Sequencing used peripheral blood, obtained from a patient treated with radiotherapy plus ipilimumab. The sequence was obtained from a human donor with non-small cell lung cancer whose response to radiotherapy plus ipilimumab could not be evaluated. V and J are TRBV7-3 and TRBJ2-2; 7 bases match TRBD2. The CDR3 nucleotides are TGTGCCAGCAGCCCCCTCGGGGGGATTACCGGGGAGCTGTTTTTT. Translated: CASSPLGGITGELFF.